The entry below describes one T cell receptor beta chain. This record comes from a study of glioma-infiltrating T cells after dendritic cell vaccination. V gave up 0 bases and J gave up 1 base, with 15 bases separating them. The CDR3 covers 17 residues. The germline V gene has CDR1 LNHDA and CDR2 SQIVND (reference sequence). Sequencing used immunoSEQ multiplex PCR; TCRdb keeps in-frame clones, though not all of them. The repertoire holds around 37,000 clones, with roughly four fifths as singletons. The rearrangement joins TRBV19 to TRBJ1-1; possible D gene TRBD1, 5 bases. This clonotype was sampled from a human donor with glioblastoma. The sequencing here drew on blood, taken before dendritic cell vaccination. The CDR3 protein is CASSIDGAGTPNTEAFF. In DNA, the CDR3 is TGTGCCAGTAGTATAGATGGGGCGGGGACCCCGAACACTGAAGCTTTCTTT.